Detailed here is one T cell receptor (beta chain). These data belong to a study of blood T cell repertoires in COVID-19. Study overall: COVID-19 samples from acute and convalescent phases originated in the United States, Italy and Spain. T cells, B-cell-depleted T cells, or PBMCs provided the cDNA or gDNA that served as material.

Original methodology: Amplification of reference gene primers was used by the study to estimate nucleated cell counts. Libraries were prepared by immunoSEQ multiplex PCR; TCRdb keeps only in-frame clonotypes and omits some of them. V, J and clone size were drawn from that table, and D and trimming were deduced from the DNA. The profile shows tens of thousands of clones, roughly 90% of them singletons. Trimming took 1 base from V and 4 from J, leaving 8 bases between them. CDR1 is LNHNV, CDR2 YYDKDF, per germline (reference sequence). This CDR3 is built from 14 residues. The clonotype originates from a woman aged 60-75 years with acute or convalescent COVID-19. The sample comprised peripheral blood. This chain links TRBV15 with TRBJ2-1; D possibly corresponds to TRBD1 (5 bases). CDR3 in amino acids: CATSRGQPYNEQFF. CDR3 in DNA: TGTGCCACCAGCAGAGGACAGCCTTACAATGAGCAGTTCTTC.